This T cell receptor (beta chain) was found in a study of cytotoxic CD8 clonotypes in ibrutinib-treated CLL (dated by TCRdb to the early 2020s). About the investigation overall: The cohort included roughly 15 treatment-naive and eleven to twelve relapsed/refractory patients; 17 were IGHV unmutated. Partial responses were observed in approximately 24 patients and complete responses in 2; after a median follow-up of around 64 months, remission was maintained in approximately 15 patients and progression was observed in approximately 12. Response samples were taken after a median of approximately 13 months on treatment, ranging from about 6 to 40 months. Samples averaged around 280,000 productive templates and some 96,000 productive rearrangements. Of the approximately 87 participants in the trial, roughly 25 had longitudinal samples available. Cryopreserved peripheral blood mononuclear cells were obtained prior to treatment, at the time of response, and at either disease progression or sustained remission. Patients were still on ibrutinib when every remission and progressive disease sample was collected. On the study overall, not on this receptor specifically: Clonality rose at ibrutinib response, remained stable during sustained remission, and dropped back toward baseline at progression. Baseline clonality was found to be higher than that of age-matched healthy donors and was strongly correlated with circulating CD8+ T-cell counts. Public clonotypes were found to be uncommon and were observed to contract or remain stable during treatment; the increase in clonality was shown to reflect expansion of private clonotypes at ibrutinib response. Sampling times were not matched between patients in sustained remission and patients whose disease was progressing, and lymph node repertoires were not examined.

Taken from cysteine to phenylalanine, the CDR3 has 12 residues. Only CDR3 DNA remains: 36 bases, in frame from the first base. The germline V gene yields SGHRS for CDR1 and YFSETQ for CDR2. V sheds 0 bases and J sheds 2 bases, leaving 2 bases between their ends. This clone was seen a single time. What this receptor recognizes is not known. Base qualities were left out, and no much larger clone turns up one base away. The goal of deep resolution MiSeq sequencing was a depth between 1 in 1 million and 1 in 200,000 T cells, and coverage averaged 10x per clonotype. The immunoSEQ hsTCRB Kit was used to generate the TCR beta libraries. Concerning the study's data processing: ImmunoSEQ Data Assistant and ImmunoSEQ Analyzer were used for data analysis, and V, D and J genes were assigned according to IMGT definitions. Clonality, with values ranging from 0 to 1, was calculated as one minus the normalized Shannon entropy of productive rearrangement frequencies. Only overrepresented clonotypes making up at least 0.05% of each patient's repertoire were included in the public clonotype analysis. Around 14 repertoires from age-matched healthy donors, obtained from immuneACCESS, served as clonality controls. Imported from immuneACCESS, the table was reduced by TCRdb to in-frame sequences with V and J called. These copies leave out some clones; in studies compared against another copy, an unresolved V gene accounts for under half, and the cause of the remainder is not known. The D gene and trimming were derived from the DNA, and the V and J assignments and clone size from that table. The sample table lists some 140,000 clones, under 90% of them with a count of one. The ten largest clonotypes hold about 3.5% of the sample.

The time point tag for this specimen amounts to: approximately 25 months on ibrutinib. For TCR beta library preparation, around 1.9 micrograms of genomic DNA were extracted from the cryopreserved PBMCs. Longitudinal blood samples from CLL patients on ibrutinib monotherapy underwent high-throughput TCR beta sequencing. The patients took part in an open-label, single-center phase 2 trial of ibrutinib monotherapy. The TCR was taken from a human donor with chronic lymphocytic leukemia. The chain was built from TRBV5-1 and TRBJ2-5; the D gene identity is not certain. The sequences come from PBMCs, collected after 24 months of ibrutinib treatment. The CDR3 loop reads CASSLDQETQYF. The nucleotide sequence is TGCGCCAGCAGCTTGGATCAAGAGACCCAGTACTTC.